These 27 T cell receptor beta chains share one sample of origin, sequenced in a study of T-cell memory formation after mild COVID-19. Using its own MiXCR run on the 5' RACE reads, TCRdb lists one record per CDR3 protein. The sample comprises roughly 560,000 distinct CDR3 sequences, 20% of which are singletons, and approximately 13% rests with the top ten. The sequenced sample consisted of PBMCs or a T cell subset sorted from them (not recorded which). Every receptor here comes from an adult woman who had mild COVID-19 (a few samples of this study predate the infection). Cell type and time point are not known.

In this sample, this clonotype turned up a few times. The chain couples TRBV12-3 or TRBV12-4 to TRBJ2-6, with D unresolved. Trimming took 8 bases from V and 0 from J, leaving 8 bases between them. CDR3 length: 14 residues. Here the CDR3 reads CASYTFSGANVLTF. For the CDR3, the DNA is TGTGCCAGCTACACCTTCTCTGGGGCCAACGTCCTGACTTTC.

This clonotype was counted a few times. The chain links TRBV5-1 to TRBJ2-5; D gene unclear. Germline V gives CDR1 SGHRS, CDR2 YFSETQ. V lost 0 bases and J lost 3, with 3 bases in between. The CDR3 runs 12 residues. The CDR3 sequence is CASSLEEETQYF. In nucleotides, the CDR3 is TGCGCCAGCAGCTTGGAGGAAGAGACCCAGTACTTC.

This sequence joins TRBV3-1 and TRBJ2-5; TRBD2 aligns across 12 bases. V dropped 1 base and J dropped 5; count of bases not matched to a gene: 11. CDR1 and CDR2 (germline): LGHDT, YNNKEL (reference sequence). The CDR3 is 18 residues long. In nucleotides, the CDR3 is TGTGCCAGCAGCCAAGTCCTAGCGGGAGGGCCCGATTGGGAGACCCAGTACTTC. Translating it yields CASSQVLAGGPDWETQYF.

Many counts were recorded for this clonotype. J is TRBJ1-2 and V is TRBV20-1, with D unresolved. The germline gives CDR1 DFQATT, CDR2 SNEGSKA (reference sequence). The CDR3 spans 13 residues. Trimming cost V 0 bases and J 6 bases, with 11 bases left between them. The CDR3 loop reads CSARDEEGNGYTF. The CDR3, as DNA: TGCAGTGCTAGAGATGAGGAGGGTAATGGCTACACCTTC.

This clonotype was picked up a small number of times. The chain is built from TRBV2 and TRBJ2-3; weak D call: TRBD2 (6 bases). Germline V gene lookup returns CDR1 SNHLY and CDR2 FYNNEI. V was clipped by 4 bases and J by 0 bases, with 14 bases between them. The CDR3 length is 16 residues. The CDR3 coding sequence is TGTGCCAGCAGTGCCAGTTTCGGGGGTAGCACAGATACGCAGTATTTT. It is translated as CASSASFGGSTDTQYF.

The chain combines TRBV7-6 with TRBJ2-1; D is perhaps TRBD1 (6 bases). Germline CDR1 reads SGHVS; CDR2 reads FNYEAQ. The CDR3 is 19 amino acids. V lost 1 base, J lost 0 bases, and 19 bases lay in between. CDR3 DNA sequence: TGTGCCAGCAGCTTAGTCCCAGGGGAGTTCTCCCTCTCCTACAATGAGCAGTTCTTC. Its protein product is CASSLVPGEFSLSYNEQFF.

In this sample, this clonotype turned up a few times. A read error may account for a junction end that differs from germline. The chain recombines TRBV4-3 with TRBJ2-1, with D tentatively TRBD1 (6 bases). The CDR3 is 13 residues long. Germline V gives CDR1 LGHNA, CDR2 YSLEER. The CDR3 is CASTQAGDKEQFF. CDR3 nucleotides: TGCGCCAGCACCCAAGCAGGGGACAAGGAGCAGTTCTTC.

The chain is built from TRBV4-1 and TRBJ2-3; 11 nucleotides align to TRBD2. V shed 1 base, J shed 2 bases, and the junction held 2 bases outside the gene matches. There are 16 residues in the CDR3. Per the germline V gene, CDR1 is MGHRA and CDR2 is YSYEKL. The CDR3: CASSQVAGGITDTQYF. In DNA form, the CDR3 reads TGCGCCAGCAGCCAAGTAGCGGGGGGGATCACAGATACGCAGTATTTT.

The V call is TRBV20-1, the J call TRBJ2-7, with TRBD2 identical over 9 bases. CDR3 length: 14 amino acids. J lost 0 bases, V lost 3 bases, and 3 bases had no gene match. From germline, CDR1 is DFQATT and CDR2 SNEGSKA (reference sequence). In nucleotides, the CDR3 is TGCAGTGCTAGGATAGCGGGAGCCTCCTACGAGCAGTACTTC. It specifies CSARIAGASYEQYF.

The table lists this clonotype with many counts. V and J are TRBV29-1 and TRBJ2-7; possible D gene TRBD1, 6 bases. Trimming left V 6 bases short and J 3 bases short, with 9 bases between. CDR3 length equals 11 residues. Germline V gene data show CDR1 as SQVTM and CDR2 as ANQGSEA. The CDR3 loop reads CSVEDSYEQYF. CDR3 nucleotides: TGCAGCGTGGAGGACAGCTACGAGCAGTACTTC.

CDR3 amino acids: CASSQGGGLGNEQFF. The DNA for the CDR3 is TGCGCCAGCAGCCAAGGAGGCGGACTGGGCAATGAGCAGTTCTTC. The chain combines TRBV4-1 with TRBJ2-1, with D possibly being TRBD2 (5 bases). CDR1 is MGHRA and CDR2 is YSYEKL in the germline V gene. This CDR3 region has 15 residues. V was trimmed by 1 base and J by 6 bases, leaving 13 bases between them.

The V and J genes are TRBV5-1 and TRBJ2-1; TRBD2 matches at 14 bases. J was trimmed by 0 bases and V by 4 bases; bases with no gene match: 0. CDR3 length: 16 amino acids. Germline V lookup: CDR1 SGHRS, CDR2 YFSETQ. CDR3: CASSGTSGGSYNEQFF. The CDR3 region has the DNA TGCGCCAGCAGCGGGACTAGCGGGGGCTCCTACAATGAGCAGTTCTTC. Variable domain in full (rest from reference TRBV5-1 and TRBJ2-1): KAGVTQTPRYLIKTRGQQVTLSCSPISGHRSVSWYQQTPGQGLQFLFEYFSETQRNKGNFPGRFSGRQFSNSRSEMNVSTLELGDSALYLCASSGTSGGSYNEQFFGPGTRLTVL.

The V call is TRBV10-3, the J call TRBJ2-5, with D possibly TRBD2 on 6 matching bases. The CDR3 has 13 amino acids. From germline, CDR1 is ENHRY and CDR2 SYGVKD. V lost 6 bases to trimming and J lost 7 bases, with 15 bases between them. The CDR3 protein is CAISPAAGGTQYF. CDR3 nucleotides: TGTGCCATCAGCCCAGCGGCCGGGGGGACCCAGTACTTC.

This clonotype came up a few times. V usage is TRBV6-2 or TRBV6-3 and J usage is TRBJ2-5; D call uncertain. CDR3 length: 16 amino acids. Germline loops: CDR1 MNHEY, CDR2 SVGEGT. V was clipped by 2 bases and J by 3 bases, with 16 bases between them. The CDR3 sequence: CASSYATLQEKETQYF. CDR3 sequence (DNA): TGTGCCAGCAGTTACGCCACGTTGCAAGAAAAAGAGACCCAGTACTTC.

This clonotype was seen a handful of times. V usage is TRBV20-1 and J usage is TRBJ2-7, with 10 positions matching TRBD1. The germline V gene has CDR1 DFQATT and CDR2 SNEGSKA (reference sequence). The CDR3 is made up of 18 amino acids. J lost 3 bases, V lost 2 bases, and 16 bases had no gene match. The CDR3 loop reads CSARFRDRGSKRIYEQYF. The DNA for the CDR3 is TGCAGTGCTAGATTCCGGGACAGGGGTTCAAAACGGATCTACGAGCAGTACTTC.

This clonotype was seen a few times. J is TRBJ2-3 and V is TRBV7-3; 11 nucleotides align to TRBD2. J gave up 2 bases and V 4 bases, and 5 bases lay outside the gene matches. The germline CDR1 and CDR2 sequences are SGHTA and FQGTGA. CDR3 size: 16 residues. The CDR3 reads CASSSMTSGITDTQYF. CDR3 coding DNA: TGTGCCAGCAGCTCCATGACTAGCGGGATCACAGATACGCAGTATTTT.

The J gene is TRBJ2-3, the V gene TRBV4-1, with TRBD2 matching 9 bases. The germline gives CDR1 MGHRA, CDR2 YSYEKL. The V and J ends lost 1 base and 1 base, in that order; junction bases with no gene match: 6. This CDR3 is built from 17 residues. The CDR3 is CASSQGLAGARTDTQYF. CDR3 DNA sequence: TGCGCCAGCAGCCAAGGGTTAGCGGGGGCCCGCACAGATACGCAGTATTTT.

CDR3 sequence reads: CATSSGQSLNYGYTF. The DNA of the CDR3 is TGTGCCACCAGCAGCGGACAGAGTCTTAACTATGGCTACACCTTC. V usage is TRBV15 and J usage is TRBJ1-2, with a tentative D call TRBD1 (6 bases). CDR3 length: 15 amino acids. Trimming removed 3 bases at V and 1 base at J, with 12 bases between. The germline CDR1 and CDR2 sequences are LNHNV and YYDKDF (reference sequence).

CDR3 sequence: CASSAERFGTGRLNTEAFF. The CDR3 nucleotides are TGTGCCAGCAGCGCAGAACGGTTCGGGACAGGGCGCCTGAACACTGAAGCTTTCTTT. V gene TRBV7-8 combines with J gene TRBJ1-1, with 9 bases that match TRBD1. Germline values: CDR1 SGHVS, CDR2 FQNEAQ. This CDR3 comprises 19 residues. Unmatched junction bases numbered 16, after V lost 5 bases and J lost 0 bases.

This clonotype was counted a few times. The chain is built from TRBV5-1 and TRBJ2-7; 15 bases are shared with TRBD2. The CDR3 is 18 residues long. Germline V gene lookup returns CDR1 SGHRS and CDR2 YFSETQ. Trimming took 2 bases from V and 2 from J; bases not matched to a gene: 8. CDR3 loop: CASSFLSRTSGGAYEQYF. DNA of the CDR3: TGCGCCAGCAGCTTTTTATCCCGGACTAGCGGGGGGGCCTACGAGCAGTACTTC.

This sequence joins TRBV3-1 and TRBJ2-2; D not resolved. Germline CDR1 and CDR2: LGHDT and YNNKEL (reference sequence). Trimming shortened V by 0 bases and J by 10 bases, and 6 bases separated the two germline ends. This CDR3 is 12 amino acids long. CDR3 nucleotide sequence: TGTGCCAGCAGCCAAGACCCAGCGGAGCTGTTTTTT. Translation gives CASSQDPAELFF.

The V and J genes are TRBV6-6 and TRBJ1-5; no firm D call. In germline, CDR1 is MNHNY, CDR2 SVGAGI (reference sequence). With 6 bases removed from V and 2 bases from J, the gap between germline ends came to 14 bases. The CDR3 consists of 15 residues. CDR3 in amino acids: CASSKDGFGNQPQHF. CDR3 DNA: TGTGCCAGCAGCAAGGACGGCTTTGGCAATCAGCCCCAGCATTTT.

J is TRBJ2-1 and V is TRBV9; D is possibly TRBD2 (6 bases). The V gene lost 1 base and the J gene lost 10 bases, with 15 bases spanning the gap. The CDR3 is 14 amino acids. Germline V gives CDR1 SGDLS, CDR2 YYNGEE. CDR3 nucleotides: TGTGCCAGCAGCGTACGGGGGACGGACATCGAGCAGTTCTTC. It translates to CASSVRGTDIEQFF.

This clonotype was recorded many times. The rearrangement links TRBV11-2 to TRBJ2-3, with TRBD1 as a possible D gene (5 bases). The V end was cut by 6 bases, the J end by 1 base, with 17 bases between. CDR1 and CDR2 from the germline V gene are SGHAT and FQNNGV. The CDR3 has 16 residues. This CDR3 reads CASRLRGILGTDTQYF. The CDR3 coding sequence is TGTGCCAGCAGATTAAGGGGAATTCTTGGCACAGATACGCAGTATTTT.

This clonotype was counted between two and nine times. The CDR3 DNA reads TGCAGCGTACAACCTCAGACAGCGACAGAGACCCAGTACTTC. Translating gives CSVQPQTATETQYF. This chain connects TRBV29-1 to TRBJ2-5; D perhaps matches TRBD1 (5 bases). Between the trimmed V and J ends, which lost 6 bases and 4 bases, there was a span of 18 bases. Germline CDR1 and CDR2: SQVTM and ANQGSEA. The length of the CDR3 is 14 residues.

The chain couples TRBV20-1 to TRBJ1-5; possibly TRBD1 for D (6 bases). Deletions cut 3 bases from V and 7 bases from J, with 13 bases between. Germline CDR1 and CDR2: DFQATT and SNEGSKA (reference sequence). The CDR3 has 13 amino acids. CDR3 protein: CSARALGGQPQHF. CDR3 nucleotide sequence: TGCAGTGCTAGGGCTTTAGGGGGACAGCCCCAGCATTTT.

Worth noting for this clonotype: Mismatch with germline at one junction end may stem from a read error. The DNA of the CDR3 is TGTGCCAGCAGTAGAGGAGGACTCTCCCACGAGCAGTACTTC. It translates to CASSRGGLSHEQYF. The chain couples TRBV25-1 to TRBJ2-7; D may be TRBD2 (5 bases). This CDR3 comprises 14 residues. Germline V gene data show CDR1 as MGHDK and CDR2 as SYGVNS.